A single sample is the source of the 32 T cell receptor beta chains below, sequenced in a study of T cells in Graves' hyperthyroidism and ophthalmopathy. The CDR3 regions of TCR beta were amplified from RNA transcripts. The TCR CDR3 was amplified in a first-round RT-PCR using the HTBI primer set. Each CDR3 protein is one row after TCRdb ran MiXCR on the multiplex PCR reads. The sample includes 500,000 to 650,000 distinct CDR3 sequences, 17% of them seen just once. Sequencing was performed on blood. Receptors originate from a young woman with Graves' ophthalmopathy.

V gene TRBV19 combines with J gene TRBJ1-1, with D possibly being TRBD1 (6 bases). The V gene's germline CDR1 is LNHDA and CDR2 SQIVND (reference sequence). Between the trimmed V and J ends, which lost 7 bases and 1 base, there was a span of 13 bases. The CDR3 sequence is 14 residues long. CDR3 nucleotide sequence: TGTGCCAGTACCTCGGGACAAGCGAACACTGAAGCTTTCTTT. Translation: CASTSGQANTEAFF. The variable domain in full, completed from reference TRBV19 and TRBJ1-1, reads DGGITQSPKYLFRKEGQNVTLSCEQNLNHDAMYWYRQDPGQGLRLIYYSQIVNDFQKGDIAEGYSVSREKKESFPLTVTSAQKNPTAFYLCASTSGQANTEAFFGQGTRLTVV.

The chain links TRBV19 to TRBJ1-1; D is undetermined. The CDR3 extends over 14 amino acids. Trimming left V 7 bases short and J 1 base short, with 13 bases between. CDR1 and CDR2 (germline): LNHDA, SQIVND (reference sequence). This chain's CDR3 is CASNRPGGNTEAFF. The DNA for the CDR3 is TGTGCCAGTAACCGCCCAGGAGGGAACACTGAAGCTTTCTTT.

This clonotype occurred many times. The chain joins TRBV6-1 to TRBJ2-7, with 7 bases aligning to TRBD2. Germline assignment: CDR1 MNHNS and CDR2 SASEGT. V lost 9 bases and J lost 4; bases outside the gene matches: 12. The CDR3 is made up of 14 amino acids. CDR3 loop: CASSKGGDGYEQYF. DNA of the CDR3: TGTGCCAGTTCCAAGGGAGGGGACGGATACGAGCAGTACTTC.

The chain links TRBV12-3 or TRBV12-4 to TRBJ2-2; 7 positions agree with TRBD2. V gave up 5 bases and J gave up 4 bases; unmatched junction bases: 7. The CDR3 contains 15 residues. CDR3 sequence reads: CASSPGLPPTGELFF. The CDR3 bases are TGTGCCAGCAGTCCGGGACTACCGCCCACCGGGGAGCTGTTTTTT.

The table lists this clonotype with many counts. V usage is TRBV6-1 and J usage is TRBJ2-7; D is perhaps TRBD2 (6 bases). The germline V gene has CDR1 MNHNS and CDR2 SASEGT. The ends were cut back, 7 bases at V and 3 bases at J, with 13 bases in the middle. The CDR3 runs 13 residues. The CDR3 DNA is TGTGCCAGCAAGCGGGCAGGGAACTACGAGCAGTACTTC. This sequence encodes CASKRAGNYEQYF.

This clonotype was seen ten or more times. The chain is built from TRBV28 and TRBJ1-5; D is unclear. This CDR3 spans 13 amino acids. V lost 6 bases to trimming and J lost 3 bases, with 9 bases between them. Germline V lookup: CDR1 MDHEN, CDR2 SYDVKM. CDR3 sequence reads: CASRSHPNQPQHF. The CDR3 bases are TGTGCCAGCAGATCCCACCCCAATCAGCCCCAGCATTTT.

This clonotype appeared a few times. Compared with germline, one end of the junction differs, possibly owing to a read error. The chain employs TRBV20-1 and TRBJ2-5; tentatively, D is TRBD1 (6 bases). The V gene's germline CDR1 is DFQATT and CDR2 SNEGSKA (reference sequence). The CDR3 has 11 amino acids. Here the CDR3 reads CSARTGEAQYF. The DNA of the CDR3 is TGCAGTGCTAGGACAGGAGAGGCCCAGTACTTC.

This clonotype turned up a few times. The rearrangement links TRBV12-3 or TRBV12-4 to TRBJ2-7, with 12 bases fitting TRBD1. The CDR3 length is 18 residues. V gave up 1 base and J gave up 4 bases; unmatched junction bases: 11. The CDR3: CASSLGGLGDRGRYEQYF. As DNA, the CDR3 is TGTGCCAGCAGTTTAGGAGGTTTGGGGGACAGGGGGCGGTACGAGCAGTACTTC.

This clonotype came up many times. J is TRBJ2-1 and V is TRBV6-5, with D possibly called TRBD1 or TRBD2 (5 bases each). Germline assignment: CDR1 MNHEY and CDR2 SVGAGI. The CDR3 length is 15 residues. V lost 0 bases to trimming and J lost 6 bases, with 12 bases between them. The CDR3 here is CASSYSGVGVNEQFF. The CDR3 nucleotides read TGTGCCAGCAGTTACTCGGGGGTTGGGGTCAATGAGCAGTTCTTC.

This clonotype was seen only a few times. This rearrangement joins TRBV20-1 to TRBJ2-7, with a tentative D call TRBD2 (5 bases). This CDR3 has 13 residues. Between the trimmed V and J ends, which lost 5 bases and 5 bases, there was a span of 16 bases. Germline V lookup: CDR1 DFQATT, CDR2 SNEGSKA (reference sequence). This CDR3 is CSAQTPPRDEQYF. For the CDR3, the DNA is TGCAGTGCTCAGACTCCACCGCGGGACGAGCAGTACTTC.

Comment on this clonotype: A much larger clone differs from this one at a single base, so this may be a read error. The chain recombines TRBV27 with TRBJ2-7; the D call may be TRBD1 or TRBD2 (5 bases each). From germline, CDR1 is MNHEY and CDR2 SMNVEV (reference sequence). Trimming pared 5 bases from V and 0 bases from J, leaving 14 bases between. The CDR3 runs 15 residues. The CDR3 is CASSAFWGSSYEQYF. CDR3 nucleotides: TGTGCCAGCAGTGCCTTTTGGGGGAGCTCCTACGAGCAGTACTTC.

This clonotype has a count of ten or more. The chain uses TRBV6-2 or TRBV6-3 and TRBJ2-3, with D uncertain. The CDR3 loop spans 12 amino acids. CDR1 is MNHEY, CDR2 SVGEGT, per germline. V was cut by 6 bases and J by 3 bases, with 7 bases left in between. CDR3 sequence (DNA): TGTGCCAGCAGCTACGGGACAGATACGCAGTATTTT. This translates into CASSYGTDTQYF.

The V and J genes are TRBV5-6 and TRBJ1-4; a weak D match, TRBD1 (5 bases). CDR3 length equals 16 residues. The V end lost 4 bases, the J end lost 0 bases, and 13 bases lay between the germline ends. CDR1 is SGHDT and CDR2 is YYEEEE in the germline V gene. The DNA of the CDR3 is TGTGCCAGCAGCCGGGGGTTAGCTGCAACTAATGAAAAACTGTTTTTT. Its translation is CASSRGLAATNEKLFF.

This clonotype was seen only a few times. This chain joins TRBV5-1 and TRBJ2-1, with TRBD2 as a possible D gene (6 bases). The CDR3 runs 14 residues. Germline V gene data show CDR1 as SGHRS and CDR2 as YFSETQ. The V and J ends lost 2 bases and 6 bases respectively, with 12 bases between them. The CDR3 DNA sequence: TGCGCCAGCAGCTTTGGACTAAATATCAATGAGCAGTTCTTC. It translates to CASSFGLNINEQFF.

This clonotype was found a few times. The chain has TRBV7-9 and TRBJ1-4; possible D gene TRBD1, 5 bases. This CDR3 has 15 amino acids. Germline CDR1 and CDR2: SEHNR and FQNEAQ (reference sequence). Trimming took 5 bases from V and 7 from J, leaving 17 bases between them. The chain's CDR3 is CASSPGTKPAEKLFF. Written as DNA, the CDR3 is TGTGCCAGCAGCCCCGGGACGAAGCCGGCTGAAAAACTGTTTTTT.

This clonotype has a count of ten or more. The chain uses TRBV6-1 and TRBJ1-1, with D maybe TRBD1 (6 bases). Germline V gene data show CDR1 as MNHNS and CDR2 as SASEGT. The V and J ends lost 5 bases and 2 bases respectively, with 15 bases between them. The CDR3 is 15 residues long. The CDR3 DNA reads as TGTGCCAGCAGTTTAAGCCGGACAGTTAACACTGAAGCTTTCTTT. Encoded protein: CASSLSRTVNTEAFF.

Details on this clonotype: A much larger clone differs by one base, so this may be a read error. V and J are TRBV2 and TRBJ2-2, with D unclear. From germline, CDR1 is SNHLY and CDR2 FYNNEI. The CDR3 loop spans 12 amino acids. Trimming shortened V by 7 bases and J by 5 bases, and 8 bases separated the two germline ends. CDR3 loop: CASNAETGELFF. For the CDR3, the DNA is TGTGCCAGCAATGCGGAGACCGGGGAGCTGTTTTTT.

Ten or more counts support this clonotype. This rearrangement joins TRBV12-3 or TRBV12-4 to TRBJ2-5; perhaps D is TRBD1 or TRBD2 (7 bases each). V lost 3 bases, J lost 9 bases, and 29 bases lay in between. CDR3 length: 18 residues. Written as DNA, the CDR3 is TGTGCCAGCAGTTTGAGGGCAGGGGGGGACACAGCAGGGGGGGCCCAGTACTTC. Amino acid sequence: CASSLRAGGDTAGGAQYF.

This clonotype was seen repeatedly, ten times or more. The J gene is TRBJ2-5, the V gene TRBV20-1; 11 bases agree with TRBD2. The V segment lost 5 bases and the J segment 4 bases; nucleotides outside the gene matches: 6. This CDR3 region has 14 residues. Per germline, CDR1 DFQATT and CDR2 SNEGSKA (reference sequence). CDR3 nucleotide sequence: TGCAGTGCTCCGACTAGCGGGGTATCAGAGACCCAGTACTTC. Protein sequence: CSAPTSGVSETQYF.

This clonotype appeared many times. The V gene is TRBV6-1, the J gene TRBJ1-2, with TRBD1 matching over 9 bases. V lost 5 bases and J lost 6; bases outside the gene matches: 7. The CDR3 is 14 amino acids. CDR1 and CDR2 (germline): MNHNS, SASEGT. Here the CDR3 DNA reads TGTGCCAGCAGTCCAAAGGGACAGGGTGATGGCTACACCTTC. It encodes CASSPKGQGDGYTF.

This clonotype was observed a few times. This may stem from a read error, because a much larger clone lies one nucleotide away. The CDR3 end shows no conserved phenylalanine or tryptophan, and so a read error is likely. V is TRBV28 and J is TRBJ2-5; D assignment may be TRBD1 or TRBD2 (5 bases each). V dropped 6 bases and J dropped 2 bases, with 10 bases sitting between them. Germline assignment: CDR1 MDHEN and CDR2 SYDVKM. The length of the CDR3 is 13 residues. CDR3 DNA: TGTGCCAGCAGCCGGGACGTACAAGAGACCCAGTACCTC. Protein sequence: CASSRDVQETQYL.

Ten or more counts support this clonotype. The rearrangement joins TRBV30 to TRBJ1-2; no definite D call. In germline, CDR1 is GTSNPN, CDR2 SVGIG (reference sequence). V gave up 0 bases and J gave up 2 bases, with 7 bases separating them. The CDR3 length is 13 residues. The CDR3 sequence: CAWSVLGNYGYTF. Here the CDR3 DNA reads TGTGCCTGGAGTGTACTAGGGAACTATGGCTACACCTTC.

Comments on this clonotype: A read error may be the cause here, since a much bigger clone is one base away. This chain links TRBV7-2 with TRBJ1-4, with a weak D call TRBD1 (6 bases). The CDR3 totals 15 residues. The V gene's germline CDR1 is SGHTA and CDR2 FQGNSA. V gave up 8 bases and J gave up 7 bases, with 20 bases separating them. CDR3 protein: CASGPQGRMTEKLFF. In DNA form, the CDR3 reads TGTGCCAGCGGCCCGCAGGGGCGGATGACTGAAAAACTGTTTTTT.

The chain joins TRBV7-6 to TRBJ2-7; 8 nucleotides align to TRBD2. With 6 bases clipped from V and 2 bases from J, the junction kept 6 bases outside the gene matches. This CDR3 contains 14 residues. Looked up from germline, CDR1 is SGHVS and CDR2 is FNYEAQ. The CDR3 spells CASSPYGGAYEQYF. The CDR3 DNA follows: TGTGCCAGCAGTCCCTACGGGGGGGCCTACGAGCAGTACTTC.

This clonotype was recorded at least ten times. V is TRBV27 and J is TRBJ2-2; no definite D call. Germline CDR1 reads MNHEY; CDR2 reads SMNVEV (reference sequence). This CDR3 contains 13 residues. Trimming left V 3 bases short and J 6 bases short, with 8 bases between. CDR3 bases: TGTGCCAGCAGTTTTGCCGGGCCCGGGGAGCTGTTTTTT. Amino acid sequence: CASSFAGPGELFF.

V gene TRBV4-1 combines with J gene TRBJ1-6; weak D call: TRBD1 (5 bases). This CDR3 has 14 amino acids. CDR1 and CDR2 (germline): MGHRA, YSYEKL. Trimming took 0 bases from V and 7 from J, leaving 7 bases between them. The CDR3 coding sequence is TGCGCCAGCAGCCAAGATGCAGGGAATTCACCCCTCCACTTT. This gives the protein CASSQDAGNSPLHF.

Only a few counts were recorded for this clonotype. The chain employs TRBV13 and TRBJ2-2, with D unclear. From germline, CDR1 is PRHDT and CDR2 FYEKMQ (reference sequence). The ends were cut back, 1 base at V and 3 bases at J, with 9 bases in the middle. This CDR3 has 15 residues. CDR3 loop: CASSLEVPDTGELFF. The CDR3 nucleotides are TGTGCCAGCAGCTTAGAGGTCCCGGACACCGGGGAGCTGTTTTTT.

This clonotype was picked up many times. This rearrangement joins TRBV2 to TRBJ2-7; 11 bases map to TRBD2. J lost 2 bases, V lost 4 bases, and 7 bases had no gene match. The CDR3 is 16 residues long. CDR1 and CDR2 (germline): SNHLY, FYNNEI. CDR3 DNA: TGTGCCAGCAGTGGAAGTTTAGCGGGAGGGCCCTACGAGCAGTACTTC. It yields the protein CASSGSLAGGPYEQYF.

The chain carries TRBV29-1 and TRBJ2-3; possibly TRBD1 or TRBD2 for D (5 bases each). V was cut by 6 bases and J by 3 bases, with 13 bases left in between. The CDR3 covers 13 residues. Germline V gene sequence: CDR1 SQVTM, CDR2 ANQGSEA. In DNA form, the CDR3 reads TGCAGCGTGACCGGGACGGGAACAGATACGCAGTATTTT. Translation gives CSVTGTGTDTQYF.

In this sample, this clonotype turned up many times. The chain employs TRBV13 and TRBJ2-2; D not certain. The CDR3 totals 15 residues. Germline CDR1 reads PRHDT; CDR2 reads FYEKMQ (reference sequence). The V end was cut by 3 bases, the J end by 0 bases, with 8 bases between. This chain's CDR3 is CASSFNGANTGELFF. The DNA for the CDR3 is TGTGCCAGCAGCTTTAATGGTGCGAACACCGGGGAGCTGTTTTTT.

This clonotype came up a few times. This chain connects TRBV20-1 to TRBJ1-2; 8 bases agree with TRBD1. After removal of 1 base from V and 8 bases from J, the junction contained 12 bases not matched to a gene. This CDR3 has 15 residues. CDR1 and CDR2 from the germline V gene are DFQATT and SNEGSKA (reference sequence). CDR3 region: CSARVQAGGLRGYTF. CDR3 bases: TGCAGTGCTAGAGTTCAGGCAGGGGGCTTAAGAGGCTACACCTTC.

The gene calls are TRBV20-1 and TRBJ2-3; 7 nucleotides match TRBD2. The CDR3 is 15 amino acids. Trimming at V came to 6 bases and at J to 3 bases, leaving 12 bases not matched to a gene. The germline gives CDR1 DFQATT, CDR2 SNEGSKA (reference sequence). The CDR3 is CSAPGRGGFTDTQYF. DNA for the CDR3: TGCAGTGCGCCAGGCCGGGGAGGGTTTACAGATACGCAGTATTTT.